This is a list of T cell receptor beta chains from one sample in a study of Graves' ophthalmopathy and Graves' hyperthyroidism. One entry per CDR3 protein results from TCRdb running MiXCR on the multiplex PCR reads. The sample has 660,000 or so distinct CDR3 sequences, more than 40% seen once; the top ten hold over 2.5%. The sequencing sample was made of peripheral blood. The receptors derive from an adult man with Graves' ophthalmopathy. CDR3s include the opening cysteine and the closing phenylalanine or tryptophan. A D gene is named only where the DNA matches it firmly. Size is stated for part of the rows, as once, few or many counts, or as a class when the clone is expanded.

D	size	J	V	CDR3	DNA
NA	NA	TRBJ1-2	TRBV12-3/TRBV12-4	CASSLQGRIGGYTF	TGTGCCAGCAGTTTACAGGGGCGGATAGGAGGCTACACCTTC
NA	many	TRBJ1-2	TRBV24-1	CATSAGDYTYGYTF	TGTGCCACCAGTGCGGGAGACTATACCTATGGCTACACCTTC
NA	many	TRBJ1-1	TRBV19	CASSIASGPTEAFF	TGTGCCAGTAGTATAGCCAGCGGGCCAACTGAAGCTTTCTTT
NA	NA	TRBJ1-1	TRBV20-1	CSATDRGNTEAFF	TGCAGTGCAACTGATAGGGGTAACACTGAAGCTTTCTTT
NA	NA	TRBJ2-2	TRBV7-9	CASSTKDGFANTGELFF	TGTGCCAGCAGCACCAAAGACGGGTTTGCGAACACCGGGGAGCTGTTTTTT
NA	few	TRBJ2-7	TRBV3-1	CASSQGQRGEQYF	TGTGCCAGCAGCCAAGGCCAAAGGGGCGAGCAGTACTTC
NA	many	TRBJ1-5	TRBV6-1	CASRVTSGNQPQHF	TGTGCCAGCAGGGTGACTAGCGGCAATCAGCCCCAGCATTTT
NA	many	TRBJ1-5	TRBV12-3/TRBV12-4	CASSPGSYQPQHF	TGTGCCAGCAGTCCCGGCAGTTATCAGCCCCAGCATTTT
TRBD1	NA	TRBJ2-7	TRBV25-1	CASRDRGLEQYF	TGTGCCAGCCGGGACAGGGGTCTCGAGCAGTACTTC
TRBD1	NA	TRBJ1-3	TRBV7-9	CASSPLAAGGAWGNTIYF	TGTGCCAGCAGCCCTCTCGCCGCAGGGGGCGCTTGGGGAAACACCATATATTTT
TRBD1	many	TRBJ1-2	TRBV10-3	CASSYRTGFGYTF	TGTGCCAGCAGTTACCGGACAGGGTTTGGCTACACCTTC
TRBD1	once	TRBJ1-2	TRBV2	CASDRDRDYGYTF	TGTGCCAGTGACCGGGACAGGGACTATGGCTACACCTTC
TRBD1	many	TRBJ2-5	TRBV7-9	CASSSGQPSKQETQYF	TGTGCCAGCAGCTCGGGACAGCCATCAAAACAAGAGACCCAGTACTTC
NA	NA	TRBJ1-1	TRBV2	CASSNNGQNTEAFF	TGTGCCAGCTCAAACAACGGACAGAACACTGAAGCTTTCTTT
NA	many	TRBJ2-7	TRBV7-9	CASSLGGAEQYF	TGTGCCAGCAGCTTAGGGGGGGCCGAGCAGTACTTC
TRBD1	NA	TRBJ1-2	TRBV29-1	CSVGTGLIYGYTF	TGCAGCGTCGGGACAGGCCTAATCTATGGCTACACCTTC
NA	NA	TRBJ1-1	TRBV6-5	CASRKTTGPRYTEAFF	TGTGCCAGCAGAAAAACGACGGGTCCCCGGTATACTGAAGCTTTCTTT
TRBD2	NA	TRBJ2-5	TRBV6-1	CATLPGGLQETQYF	TGTGCCACCCTTCCGGGGGGACTACAAGAGACCCAGTACTTC
TRBD1	many	TRBJ1-6	TRBV19	CASSMETGGPRNSPLHF	TGTGCCAGTAGTATGGAAACAGGGGGGCCGAGGAATTCACCCCTCCACTTT
TRBD1	NA	TRBJ2-7	TRBV5-1	CASSLRDRGFSYEQYF	TGCGCCAGCAGCTTGAGGGACAGGGGATTCTCCTACGAGCAGTACTTC
TRBD1	many	TRBJ1-2	TRBV20-1	CSALSGQGYGYTF	TGCAGTGCCCTCTCCGGACAGGGGTATGGCTACACCTTC
TRBD1	many	TRBJ1-3	TRBV7-9	CASSLAPTGMDTIYF	TGTGCCAGCAGCTTAGCGCCGACAGGGATGGACACCATATATTTT
NA	few	TRBJ1-2	TRBV7-3	CAWSFSPQGRYGYTF	TGTGCCTGGAGCTTCAGCCCTCAGGGACGCTATGGCTACACCTTC
TRBD2	many	TRBJ2-5	TRBV29-1	CSVEVIAGTSGRIETQYF	TGCAGCGTTGAAGTAATCGCCGGGACTAGCGGGAGGATCGAGACCCAGTACTTC
NA	NA	TRBJ2-1	TRBV20-1	CSARKFRGGSYNEQFF	TGCAGTGCTAGAAAATTTAGAGGAGGCTCCTACAATGAGCAGTTCTTC
TRBD1	NA	TRBJ1-2	TRBV10-3	CAISESGTGNNYGYTF	TGTGCCATCAGTGAGTCCGGGACAGGAAATAACTATGGCTACACCTTC
NA	many	TRBJ2-7	TRBV15	CATSRGYRGGDEQYF	TGTGCCACCAGCAGAGGGTACAGGGGGGGCGACGAGCAGTACTTC
NA	many	TRBJ1-2	TRBV19	CASSLGGARDLIYGYTF	TGTGCCAGTAGTCTCGGGGGGGCCAGGGATCTGATCTATGGCTACACCTTC
NA	NA	TRBJ1-1	TRBV15	CATSRGGRRDTEAFF	TGTGCCACCAGCAGGGGCGGACGGCGGGACACTGAAGCTTTCTTT
NA	NA	TRBJ1-1	TRBV29-1	CSVASPGLETEAFF	TGCAGCGTCGCCTCGCCGGGGCTGGAGACTGAAGCTTTCTTT
NA	NA	TRBJ1-5	TRBV19	CASGASSNQPQHF	TGTGCCAGCGGGGCATCGAGCAATCAGCCCCAGCATTTT
TRBD2	NA	TRBJ2-7	TRBV29-1	CSVDLWTSGQYF	TGCAGCGTTGACCTCTGGACTAGCGGGCAGTACTTC
NA	NA	TRBJ1-6	TRBV4-2	CASSQSFGQNNSPLHF	TGTGCCAGCAGCCAATCTTTTGGACAGAATAATTCACCCCTCCACTTT
NA	NA	TRBJ2-5	TRBV2	CASSEDSGSTQYF	TGTGCCAGCAGTGAGGACAGCGGTAGCACCCAGTACTTC
NA	many	TRBJ1-1	TRBV7-9	CASSIPDHWNTEAFF	TGTGCCAGCAGCATCCCGGACCACTGGAACACTGAAGCTTTCTTT
NA	few	TRBJ1-3	TRBV9	CASSPTGTSGNTIYF	TGTGCCAGCAGCCCAACCGGGACCTCTGGAAACACCATATATTTT
NA	NA	TRBJ1-6	TRBV10-3	CAISEPSGRNSPLHF	TGTGCCATCAGTGAGCCTAGCGGGAGGAATTCACCCCTCCACTTT
NA	NA	TRBJ1-1	TRBV5-4	CASSSRGGETEAFF	TGTGCCAGCAGCTCGCGGGGCGGGGAGACTGAAGCTTTCTTT
TRBD2	many	TRBJ2-7	TRBV13	CASSLGAGGREQYF	TGTGCCAGCAGCTTAGGGGCGGGAGGTCGCGAGCAGTACTTC
NA	many	TRBJ1-3	TRBV20-1	CSARSQAGNTIYF	TGCAGTGCTCGTTCACAGGCTGGAAACACCATATATTTT
NA	many	TRBJ2-5	TRBV7-9	CASSLVQVRQETQYF	TGTGCCAGCAGCTTAGTTCAAGTCAGACAAGAGACCCAGTACTTC
TRBD2	few	TRBJ2-2	TRBV7-7	CASSLTSGRAGTGELFF	TGTGCCAGCAGCCTAACTAGCGGGAGGGCCGGCACCGGGGAGCTGTTTTTT
NA	many	TRBJ1-5	TRBV7-9	CASSFSWDQPQHF	TGTGCCAGCAGCTTCTCGTGGGATCAGCCCCAGCATTTT
NA	NA	TRBJ2-2	TRBV24-1	CATGVMNTGELFF	TGTGCCACCGGGGTAATGAACACCGGGGAGCTGTTTTTT
NA	NA	TRBJ2-7	TRBV30	CAWRIMEQTEQYF	TGTGCCTGGAGGATTATGGAGCAAACCGAGCAGTACTTC
NA	few	TRBJ2-3	TRBV25-1	CASRLRDTQYF	TGTGCCAGCAGGCTGCGCGATACGCAGTATTTT
TRBD1	many	TRBJ1-5	TRBV19	CASMSGQGDQPQHF	TGTGCCAGTATGAGCGGACAGGGGGATCAGCCCCAGCATTTT
TRBD1	NA	TRBJ2-5	TRBV6-1	CASSRTGQGQETQYF	TGTGCCAGCAGTCGGACCGGACAGGGACAAGAGACCCAGTACTTC
NA	NA	TRBJ2-2	TRBV29-1	CSVERGAGTGELFF	TGCAGCGTTGAAAGGGGGGCAGGCACCGGGGAGCTGTTTTTT
TRBD1	NA	TRBJ1-4	TRBV20-1	CSAGDRGGEKLFF	TGCAGTGCTGGGGACAGGGGAGGTGAAAAACTGTTTTTT
TRBD1	many	TRBJ2-5	TRBV19	CASNQQGLQETQYF	TGTGCCAGTAACCAACAGGGGCTCCAAGAGACCCAGTACTTC
TRBD1	many	TRBJ1-5	TRBV20-1	CSAHSRAGTGKEPQHF	TGCAGTGCTCACTCGAGAGCCGGGACAGGGAAGGAGCCCCAGCATTTT
NA	NA	TRBJ1-2	TRBV10-3	CAISERQAAGYTF	TGTGCCATCAGTGAGAGACAGGCCGCTGGCTACACCTTC
TRBD1	many	TRBJ1-1	TRBV10-3	CAIKGQGNTEAFF	TGTGCCATCAAAGGACAGGGTAACACTGAAGCTTTCTTT